This TCR beta chain was obtained from a study of shared clonotypes between healthy human individuals. Measured with immunoSEQ multiplex PCR; TCRdb has only the in-frame clones, and not every one. The sample records under 600,000 clones, roughly 95% being singletons. The CDR3 consists of 13 residues. V gave up 3 bases and J gave up 1 base, with 4 bases separating them. Germline values: CDR1 MNHEY, CDR2 SMNVEV (reference sequence). This chain joins TRBV27 and TRBJ2-1; D ambiguous. The clonotype originates from a woman aged 25 to 39 in good health. The source material was naive CD4+ T cells sorted from blood. The subset: CD45RA+ positively selected. CDR3 sequence reads: CASSFPSYNEQFF. CDR3 DNA: TGTGCCAGCAGTTTCCCTTCCTACAATGAGCAGTTCTTC.